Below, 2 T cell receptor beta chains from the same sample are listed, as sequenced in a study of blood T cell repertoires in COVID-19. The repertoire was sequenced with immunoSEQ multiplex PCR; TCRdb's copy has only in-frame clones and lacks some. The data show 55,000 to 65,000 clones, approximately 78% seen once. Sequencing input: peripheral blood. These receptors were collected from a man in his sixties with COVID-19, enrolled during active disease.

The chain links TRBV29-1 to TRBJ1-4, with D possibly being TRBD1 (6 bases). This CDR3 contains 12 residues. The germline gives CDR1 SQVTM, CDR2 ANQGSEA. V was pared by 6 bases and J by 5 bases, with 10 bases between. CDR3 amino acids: CSVRDTNEKLFF. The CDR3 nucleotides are TGCAGCGTCCGGGACACCAATGAAAAACTGTTTTTT.

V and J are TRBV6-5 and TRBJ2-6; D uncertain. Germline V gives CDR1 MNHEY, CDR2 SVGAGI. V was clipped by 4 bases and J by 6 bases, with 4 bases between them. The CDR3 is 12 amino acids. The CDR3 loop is CASSSTANVLTF. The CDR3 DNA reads TGTGCCAGCAGTTCTACGGCCAACGTCCTGACTTTC.